This entry lists 31 T cell receptor beta chains sequenced from one sample in a study of T-cell reconstitution after alpha-beta-depleted transplantation in children. Unique molecular identifiers featured in how the TCRbeta library was prepared. MiXCR was run by TCRdb on the PCR reads, yielding one entry per CDR3 protein. The sample lists roughly 340,000 distinct CDR3 sequences, roughly 15% occurring once. The source material was PBMCs, mostly from graft donor cells, sampled 360 days after TCRalphabeta/CD19-depleted stem cell transplant. These receptors were taken from a male patient aged 2 to 10 who had a stem cell transplant for acute lymphoblastic leukemia, so the T cells may come from the graft donor.

In DNA, the CDR3 is TGCAGCGTTGAGGGGGCAGGGGTAGGCCCCTACGAGCAGTACTTC. It translates to CSVEGAGVGPYEQYF. V is TRBV29-1 and J is TRBJ2-7, with TRBD1 as a possible D gene (6 bases). Germline V lookup: CDR1 SQVTM, CDR2 ANQGSEA. This CDR3 region has 15 residues. Trimming stripped 3 bases from V and 2 bases from J, with 17 bases between.

This clonotype was seen a handful of times. This rearrangement joins TRBV20-1 to TRBJ1-6, with a tentative D call TRBD1 (6 bases). Germline assignment: CDR1 DFQATT and CDR2 SNEGSKA (reference sequence). This CDR3 contains 15 residues. V shed 6 bases and J shed 5 bases, with 17 bases lying between them. In DNA form, the CDR3 reads TGCAGTGCCGTTAAGGGGGGCGCGCATAATTCACCCCTCCACTTT. Its translation is CSAVKGGAHNSPLHF.

This clonotype was found a few times. Here the CDR3 reads CSVGTGADTQYF. As DNA, the CDR3 is TGCAGCGTCGGGACAGGGGCAGATACGCAGTATTTT. J is TRBJ2-3 and V is TRBV29-1, with 10 bases aligning to TRBD1. V dropped 6 bases and J dropped 4; count of bases not matched to a gene: 1. Germline CDR1 and CDR2: SQVTM and ANQGSEA. The CDR3 loop spans 12 amino acids.

This clonotype has just a few counts. The rearrangement joins TRBV5-5 to TRBJ1-1; 9 nucleotides line up with TRBD1. With V trimmed by 4 bases and J by 1 base, 5 bases remained unmatched. Germline CDR1 reads SGHKS; CDR2 reads YYEKEE (reference sequence). The CDR3 loop spans 15 amino acids. The CDR3 DNA sequence: TGTGCCAGCAGCGGACCGGGACAGGGGAACACTGAAGCTTTCTTT. It translates to CASSGPGQGNTEAFF.

DNA for the CDR3: TGTGCCAGCAGTTTTGGGGGACTAGCGGCATACAATGAGCAGTTCTTC. This sequence encodes CASSFGGLAAYNEQFF. The chain has TRBV12-3 or TRBV12-4 and TRBJ2-1, with 11 bases that match TRBD2. With V trimmed by 3 bases and J by 4 bases, 5 bases remained unmatched. The CDR3 length is 16 residues.

This clonotype showed up just a few times. The chain employs TRBV7-2 and TRBJ2-5, with 12 bases aligning to TRBD1. The junction had 7 bases not matched to a gene; V was cut back by 2 bases and J by 6 bases. Germline-derived CDR1 and CDR2 are SGHTA and FQGNSA. This CDR3 is built from 16 residues. The CDR3 DNA reads as TGTGCCAGCAGCTTACGTGGGACAGGGGGCTTGAAGACCCAGTACTTC. The encoded protein is CASSLRGTGGLKTQYF.

The chain carries TRBV7-9 and TRBJ2-3; D may be TRBD1 (6 bases). Germline V gene data show CDR1 as SEHNR and CDR2 as FQNEAQ (reference sequence). This CDR3 is 14 amino acids long. Between the trimmed V and J ends, which lost 3 bases and 9 bases, there was a span of 16 bases. CDR3 in amino acids: CASSFPQTGPTQYF. CDR3 sequence (DNA): TGTGCCAGCAGCTTCCCGCAGACAGGTCCGACGCAGTATTTT.

This clonotype appeared many times. The genes are TRBV10-3 and TRBJ2-1, with D unclear. Germline assignment: CDR1 ENHRY and CDR2 SYGVKD. This CDR3 comprises 16 residues. With 2 bases removed from V and 2 bases from J, the gap between germline ends came to 13 bases. CDR3 sequence reads: CAISEDPLPTYNEQFF. The CDR3 DNA reads as TGTGCCATCAGTGAGGATCCCCTACCAACCTACAATGAGCAGTTCTTC.

V gene TRBV20-1 combines with J gene TRBJ2-2; possibly TRBD1 for D (6 bases). Germline V CDR1 and CDR2: DFQATT, SNEGSKA (reference sequence). V lost 4 bases, J lost 7 bases, and 13 bases lay in between. The CDR3 loop spans 13 amino acids. DNA of the CDR3: TGCAGTGCTATACAGGGCTACAGCGGGGAGCTGTTTTTT. Its translation: CSAIQGYSGELFF.

This CDR3 is CASSPIGVGLTDTQYF. The CDR3 DNA reads TGTGCCAGCAGCCCTATAGGCGTGGGACTCACAGATACGCAGTATTTT. V gene TRBV6-1 combines with J gene TRBJ2-3, with a tentative D call TRBD2 (6 bases). Germline V gene sequence: CDR1 MNHNS, CDR2 SASEGT. The CDR3 is 16 residues long. V lost 6 bases, J lost 2 bases, and 18 bases lay in between.

The rearrangement links TRBV3-1 to TRBJ2-1; D is unresolved. V was clipped by 4 bases and J by 9 bases, with 13 bases between them. This CDR3 comprises 13 residues. Germline CDR1 is LGHDT and CDR2 is YNNKEL (reference sequence). CDR3 sequence reads: CASSLTPGGEQFF. The DNA of the CDR3 is TGTGCCAGCAGCCTCACCCCGGGCGGTGAGCAGTTCTTC.

J is TRBJ2-1 and V is TRBV15; D ambiguous. The CDR3 totals 15 residues. CDR1 and CDR2 from the germline V gene are LNHNV and YYDKDF (reference sequence). Trimming took 0 bases from V and 5 from J, leaving 11 bases between them. CDR3 nucleotides: TGTGCCACCAGCAGAGATAAGTACAGTAACAATGAGCAGTTCTTC. This sequence encodes CATSRDKYSNNEQFF.

The genes are TRBV6-2 or TRBV6-3 and TRBJ2-7; 9 nucleotides line up with TRBD1. CDR3 length: 15 amino acids. J lost 3 bases, V lost 5 bases, and 8 bases had no gene match. In germline, CDR1 is MNHEY, CDR2 SVGEGT. CDR3 nucleotide sequence: TGTGCCAGCAGTGGGCCCGGGACAGGGCTCTACGAGCAGTACTTC. This encodes CASSGPGTGLYEQYF.

There are a few counts of this clonotype. This chain uses TRBV4-1 with TRBJ2-7, with 8 bases matching TRBD1. The CDR3 consists of 18 residues. Germline V gene lookup returns CDR1 MGHRA and CDR2 YSYEKL. V was clipped by 4 bases and J by 3 bases; unmatched bases: 17. The CDR3 DNA follows: TGCGCCAGCAGCCCAGGGGGTGGACAGGGCCCCTACATCTACGAGCAGTACTTC. It yields the protein CASSPGGGQGPYIYEQYF.

This clonotype was counted ten times or more. The chain uses TRBV9 and TRBJ2-1; D call uncertain. CDR1 and CDR2 from the germline V gene are SGDLS and YYNGEE. V lost 0 bases and J 7 bases, leaving 11 bases between the germline ends. There are 14 residues in the CDR3. The CDR3 loop reads CASSVENRRNEQFF. The CDR3 bases are TGTGCCAGCAGCGTAGAGAATAGAAGGAATGAGCAGTTCTTC.

The CDR3 DNA reads TGTGCCAGCAGTTTAGGGCGACGGTACAATGAGCAGTTCTTC. Translated: CASSLGRRYNEQFF. The chain employs TRBV12-3 or TRBV12-4 and TRBJ2-1; no reliable D call. This CDR3 is 14 amino acids long. With 1 base removed from V and 4 bases from J, the gap between germline ends came to 8 bases.

The chain employs TRBV5-1 and TRBJ2-3, with 7 bases lining up with TRBD1. The J segment lost 4 bases and the V segment lost 0 bases, leaving 2 bases of the junction unmatched. The germline V gene has CDR1 SGHRS and CDR2 YFSETQ. The CDR3 contains 14 residues. Written as DNA, the CDR3 is TGCGCCAGCAGCTTGGGTACAGGGGCAGATACGCAGTATTTT. Translation: CASSLGTGADTQYF.

This chain connects TRBV28 to TRBJ2-1, with a weak D call TRBD2 (6 bases). The V gene lost 3 bases and the J gene lost 4 bases, with 13 bases spanning the gap. The CDR3 loop spans 15 amino acids. The germline gives CDR1 MDHEN, CDR2 SYDVKM. The CDR3 DNA reads as TGTGCCAGCAGTTTTCAGCCCGGGGGTTACAATGAGCAGTTCTTC. Encoded protein: CASSFQPGGYNEQFF.

As concerns this clonotype: Its ends do not fully match the called genes, so a read error is possible. The gene calls are TRBV4-1 and TRBJ2-2, with 7 bases fitting TRBD1. The CDR3 has 15 amino acids. Germline V gene data show CDR1 as MGHRA and CDR2 as YSYEKL. The DNA for the CDR3 is TGCGCCAGCAGCCCCGGGACAGCGAACGCCGGGGAGCTGTTTTTT. Amino acids: CASSPGTANAGELFF.

The chain uses TRBV28 and TRBJ2-7, with D perhaps assigned TRBD1 or TRBD2 (5 bases each). CDR1 is MDHEN and CDR2 is SYDVKM in the germline V gene. The CDR3 totals 13 residues. V lost 5 bases, J lost 0 bases, and 8 bases lay in between. The CDR3 here is CASSGDHSYEQYF. The CDR3 bases are TGTGCCAGCAGTGGGGACCACTCCTACGAGCAGTACTTC.

J is TRBJ2-1 and V is TRBV5-4; D is perhaps TRBD2 (6 bases). This CDR3 is built from 14 residues. Trimming stripped 3 bases from V and 5 bases from J, with 12 bases between. The germline gives CDR1 SGHNT, CDR2 YYREEE (reference sequence). The CDR3 is CASSWTNNHNEQFF. CDR3 coding DNA: TGTGCCAGCAGCTGGACTAATAATCACAATGAGCAGTTCTTC.

The chain carries TRBV7-2 and TRBJ2-3; D not resolved. Deletions cut 1 base from V and 2 bases from J, with 10 bases between. Germline loops: CDR1 SGHTA, CDR2 FQGNSA. The CDR3 extends over 15 amino acids. The CDR3 DNA follows: TGTGCCAGCAGCTTAGATGTGGACCCCACAGATACGCAGTATTTT. Amino acid sequence: CASSLDVDPTDTQYF.

This clonotype showed up just a few times. V and J are TRBV7-2 and TRBJ2-7; D is possibly TRBD1 (6 bases). Looked up from germline, CDR1 is SGHTA and CDR2 is FQGNSA. The V gene lost 5 bases and the J gene lost 0 bases, with 17 bases spanning the gap. The CDR3 runs 16 residues. CDR3 region: CASSLTSDRRSYEQYF. In DNA form, the CDR3 reads TGTGCCAGCAGCCTCACTTCGGACAGACGCTCCTACGAGCAGTACTTC.

V and J are TRBV5-6 and TRBJ2-7; D is perhaps TRBD2 (5 bases). Germline V lookup: CDR1 SGHDT, CDR2 YYEEEE. The CDR3 is 16 amino acids. V lost 3 bases and J 2 bases, leaving 18 bases between the germline ends. Here the CDR3 reads CASSSLEGVGPYEQYF. The CDR3 DNA reads TGTGCCAGCAGCTCACTTGAGGGAGTAGGACCCTACGAGCAGTACTTC.

To note about this clonotype: The junction departs from the called germline gene at one end, perhaps through a read error. The chain combines TRBV7-7 with TRBJ2-1; 12 nucleotides line up with TRBD2. Germline loops: CDR1 SSHAT, CDR2 FNYEAQ (reference sequence). The CDR3 has 15 amino acids. CDR3: CASSLASGRAGEQFF. Written as DNA, the CDR3 is TGTGCTAGCAGCTTAGCTAGCGGGAGGGCCGGTGAGCAGTTCTTC.

J is TRBJ2-3 and V is TRBV4-3; D uncertain. CDR3 size: 15 residues. Germline V gives CDR1 LGHNA, CDR2 YSLEER. Trimming took off 1 base at V and 2 bases at J, with 10 bases between the two ends. The CDR3 spells CASSQGGTNTDTQYF. CDR3 bases: TGCGCCAGCAGCCAAGGGGGTACCAACACAGATACGCAGTATTTT.

The rearrangement links TRBV7-9 to TRBJ2-1; 8 bases are shared with TRBD1. This CDR3 is 17 amino acids long. Germline values: CDR1 SEHNR, CDR2 FQNEAQ (reference sequence). Trimming removed 4 bases from V and 5 bases from J; junction bases left unmatched: 13. CDR3 DNA: TGTGCCAGCAGCTCCTCGAAGTCAGGGGGCGCCGACAATGAGCAGTTCTTC. This sequence encodes CASSSSKSGGADNEQFF.

This clonotype was observed a few times. The V gene is TRBV6-2 or TRBV6-3, the J gene TRBJ2-3; TRBD1 agrees at 7 bases. Unmatched junction bases numbered 12, after V lost 0 bases and J lost 6 bases. The CDR3 runs 17 residues. Per germline, CDR1 MNHEY and CDR2 SVGEGT. Written as DNA, the CDR3 is TGTGCCAGCAGTTACTCGATAGATAGGGGGCAACGGGATACGCAGTATTTT. This sequence encodes CASSYSIDRGQRDTQYF.

This chain connects TRBV11-2 to TRBJ2-4; 9 nucleotides line up with TRBD1. The CDR3 runs to 13 residues. V lost 4 bases to trimming and J lost 6 bases; unmatched junction nucleotides: 1. Germline V gene data show CDR1 as SGHAT and CDR2 as FQNNGV. The CDR3 bases are TGTGCCAGCAGCTCGGGACAGGGAAACATTCAGTACTTC. Translating gives CASSSGQGNIQYF.

At least ten counts were recorded for this clonotype. The chain combines TRBV25-1 with TRBJ2-1; D may match TRBD1 or TRBD2 (6 bases each). Germline V CDR1 and CDR2: MGHDK, SYGVNS. Trimming stripped 0 bases from V and 2 bases from J, with 11 bases between. The CDR3 is made up of 16 amino acids. Written as DNA, the CDR3 is TGTGCCAGCAGTGAATATAGCGGACAGCCCTACAATGAGCAGTTCTTC. Its translation is CASSEYSGQPYNEQFF.

This clonotype was seen at least ten times. The J gene is TRBJ2-1, the V gene TRBV20-1; tentative D call: TRBD2 (6 bases). The germline gives CDR1 DFQATT, CDR2 SNEGSKA (reference sequence). Deletions cut 0 bases from V and 6 bases from J, with 18 bases between. This CDR3 is built from 16 residues. The CDR3 sequence is CSARDGNRRAGNEQFF. CDR3 DNA: TGCAGTGCTAGAGATGGTAACCGGAGGGCCGGCAATGAGCAGTTCTTC.